Following are 24 T cell receptor beta chains from one sample sequenced in a study of post-analysis software for immune sequencing data. General study results and limits: In patients, five or six TRBV segments were more frequent than in controls, with TRBV5-6, TRBV5-1 and TRBV20-1 among them.

These TCRs are of unknown antigen specificity. Unique molecular identifiers were built into the TCR beta cDNA libraries. TCRdb analysed the PCR reads with MiXCR anew, one entry per CDR3 protein. Counted here are 800,000 to 950,000 distinct CDR3 sequences, roughly 50% occurring once; the ten biggest clones make up 4.6%. The sample consisted of blood. All receptors come from a girl between 10 and 17 years old with multiple sclerosis.

The rearrangement uses TRBV12-3 or TRBV12-4 and TRBJ1-1, with 10 bases lining up with TRBD1. This CDR3 region has 14 residues. The V gene end was trimmed by 4 bases and the J gene end by 4 bases; junction bases not matched to a gene: 3. CDR3 nucleotide sequence: TGTGCCAGCAGTTCCGGGACAGGGGTCACTGAAGCTTTCTTT. Translation gives CASSSGTGVTEAFF.

The chain links TRBV3-1 to TRBJ2-7; no reliable D call. The CDR3 extends over 15 amino acids. Germline V gene sequence: CDR1 LGHDT, CDR2 YNNKEL (reference sequence). V lost 1 base and J lost 0, with 10 bases in between. This chain's CDR3 is CASSQGWRSSYEQYF. In DNA, the CDR3 is TGTGCCAGCAGCCAAGGTTGGCGGAGCTCCTACGAGCAGTACTTC.

The chain recombines TRBV4-1 with TRBJ2-5; TRBD2 might be the D (5 bases). V was shortened by 1 base and J by 11 bases, with 11 bases between the two germline ends. Germline V CDR1 and CDR2: MGHRA, YSYEKL. The CDR3 contains 12 residues. The CDR3 loop reads CASSQAGNEQYF. The CDR3 nucleotides read TGCGCCAGCAGCCAAGCCGGGAATGAGCAGTACTTC.

The gene calls are TRBV6-5 and TRBJ1-5; D perhaps matches TRBD1 (6 bases). The germline V gene has CDR1 MNHEY and CDR2 SVGAGI. CDR3 length equals 14 residues. Trimming removed 6 bases from V and 7 bases from J, with 16 bases in between. This CDR3 is CASSQRGFGQPQHF. In DNA form, the CDR3 reads TGTGCCAGCAGCCAGAGGGGGTTCGGACAGCCCCAGCATTTT.

The table lists this clonotype with a few counts. The CDR3 region is CSVTVDRGNYEQYF. The CDR3 DNA reads TGCAGCGTGACGGTGGACAGGGGGAACTACGAGCAGTACTTC. This chain uses TRBV29-1 with TRBJ2-7; 10 positions match TRBD1. The V gene end was trimmed by 6 bases and the J gene end by 3 bases; junction bases not matched to a gene: 8. Germline V gives CDR1 SQVTM, CDR2 ANQGSEA. The CDR3 is 14 amino acids.

The table lists this clonotype with a few counts. V usage is TRBV29-1 and J usage is TRBJ2-3; 8 nucleotides agree with TRBD1. Per the germline V gene, CDR1 is SQVTM and CDR2 is ANQGSEA. This CDR3 contains 15 residues. Trimming at V came to 7 bases and at J to 0 bases, leaving 9 bases not matched to a gene. The DNA for the CDR3 is TGCAGCGCCTTAAGGACAGGGACTAGCACAGATACGCAGTATTTT. Its translation: CSALRTGTSTDTQYF.

Notes on this clonotype: A read error may account for a junction end that differs from germline. CDR3 protein: CATRRELGQIYEQYF. The DNA of the CDR3 is TGTGCCACCAGGAGAGAGTTGGGACAGATCTACGAGCAGTACTTC. This chain uses TRBV15 with TRBJ2-7, with 7 bases identical to TRBD1. The germline gives CDR1 LNHNV, CDR2 YYDKDF (reference sequence). CDR3 length: 15 residues.

On this clonotype: At one boundary the junction diverges from the germline segment, which might be a read error. The chain uses TRBV5-1 and TRBJ2-3; tentative D call: TRBD2 (7 bases). The CDR3 is 15 amino acids. Germline CDR1 reads SGHRS; CDR2 reads YFSETQ. The CDR3 is CASSLFGGPSDTQYF. The CDR3 bases are TGTGCCAGCAGCTTGTTCGGGGGGCCCTCAGATACGCAGTATTTT.

The chain links TRBV20-1 to TRBJ2-5; 8 positions agree with TRBD2. CDR1 is DFQATT and CDR2 is SNEGSKA in the germline V gene (reference sequence). V gave up 3 bases and J gave up 7 bases; unmatched junction bases: 13. The CDR3 length is 15 residues. CDR3 sequence (DNA): TGCAGTGCTAGTCCTATTAGCGGGGTACTTTGGACCCAGTACTTC. The encoded protein is CSASPISGVLWTQYF.

The chain combines TRBV4-1 with TRBJ2-7; D gene ambiguous. V lost 0 bases and J lost 2, with 5 bases in between. Germline V lookup: CDR1 MGHRA, CDR2 YSYEKL. The CDR3 is 13 residues long. The CDR3 nucleotides read TGCGCCAGCAGCCAAGAAAAGACCTACGAGCAGTACTTC. This translates into CASSQEKTYEQYF.

In regard to this clonotype: Since a much larger clone is just one base distant, this may be a read error. V usage is TRBV6-5 and J usage is TRBJ2-5; D remains ambiguous. Germline CDR1 MNHEY, CDR2 SVGAGI. This CDR3 contains 11 residues. Trimming took off 2 bases at V and 11 bases at J, with 9 bases between the two ends. The CDR3, as DNA: TGTGCCAGCAGTTACGGTGGGCAGCAGTACTTC. Residues: CASSYGGQQYF.

There are a few counts of this clonotype. The rearrangement links TRBV29-1 to TRBJ2-7; TRBD1 might be the D (5 bases). The length of the CDR3 is 12 residues. Per germline, CDR1 SQVTM and CDR2 ANQGSEA. V was trimmed by 6 bases and J by 2 bases, leaving 11 bases between them. The CDR3 here is CSVRTLTYEQYF. The CDR3 DNA reads TGCAGCGTCCGGACATTAACCTACGAGCAGTACTTC.

V usage is TRBV6-2 or TRBV6-3 and J usage is TRBJ2-4, with 7 bases lining up with TRBD2. The CDR3 runs to 16 residues. After removal of 0 bases from V and 2 bases from J, the junction contained 4 bases not matched to a gene. The germline V gene encodes CDR1 MNHEY and CDR2 SVGEGT. The CDR3 DNA sequence: TGTGCCAGCAGTTACTCCCGACTAGCAACCAAAAACATTCAGTACTTC. Translating gives CASSYSRLATKNIQYF.

This chain uses TRBV12-3 or TRBV12-4 with TRBJ2-7; TRBD2 matches 10 bases. This CDR3 spans 14 amino acids. V shed 7 bases and J 5 bases; nucleotides not matched to a gene: 8. The CDR3 protein is CASTGRGTSDEQYF. CDR3 in DNA: TGTGCCAGCACCGGGAGAGGGACTAGCGACGAGCAGTACTTC.

The chain links TRBV5-1 to TRBJ2-1, with TRBD2 as a possible D gene (5 bases). CDR1 and CDR2 (germline): SGHRS, YFSETQ. The CDR3 contains 15 residues. The germline V and J ends were trimmed by 4 bases and 3 bases, with 14 bases remaining between them. CDR3: CASSPPTIGYNEQFF. For the CDR3, the DNA is TGCGCCAGCAGCCCCCCGACTATAGGCTACAATGAGCAGTTCTTC.

This clonotype has a handful of counts. The chain joins TRBV10-2 to TRBJ2-3; 13 bases are a match to TRBD2. The junction had 8 bases not matched to a gene; V was cut back by 2 bases and J by 3 bases. This CDR3 is 18 amino acids long. CDR1 and CDR2 (germline): WSHSY, SAAADI. The CDR3 sequence is CASSETGLAGSGTDTQYF. The CDR3 nucleotides are TGCGCCAGCAGTGAGACGGGACTAGCGGGAAGCGGAACAGATACGCAGTATTTT.

The chain joins TRBV12-3 or TRBV12-4 to TRBJ2-6; D not certain. Trimming removed 1 base at V and 2 bases at J, with 12 bases between. CDR3 size: 17 residues. The CDR3 spells CASSLGKAMTGANVLTF. In nucleotides, the CDR3 is TGTGCCAGCAGTTTAGGGAAGGCTATGACTGGGGCCAACGTCCTGACTTTC.

The chain couples TRBV5-1 to TRBJ1-1; D gene ambiguous. The CDR3 loop spans 14 amino acids. Germline values: CDR1 SGHRS, CDR2 YFSETQ. Trimming cost V 0 bases and J 0 bases, with 6 bases left between them. The CDR3 loop is CASSLGAVNTEAFF. The CDR3 coding sequence is TGCGCCAGCAGCTTGGGGGCGGTGAACACTGAAGCTTTCTTT.

This clonotype was seen more than once but under ten times. The rearrangement links TRBV12-3 or TRBV12-4 to TRBJ2-7; D is possibly TRBD1 or TRBD2 (6 bases each). CDR3 length equals 16 residues. The germline V and J ends were trimmed by 5 bases and 1 base, with 18 bases remaining between them. DNA of the CDR3: TGTGCCAGCAGTGTCCGGGGGCGGACGTTTTCCTACGAGCAGTACTTC. It codes for CASSVRGRTFSYEQYF.

The V gene is TRBV29-1, the J gene TRBJ2-1; TRBD1 agrees at 7 bases. The V gene end was trimmed by 3 bases and the J gene end by 9 bases; junction bases not matched to a gene: 11. The CDR3 runs to 14 residues. From germline, CDR1 is SQVTM and CDR2 ANQGSEA. The DNA for the CDR3 is TGCAGCGTTGACAGGGACAGTATTGTTACTGAGCAGTTCTTC. Translated, it gives CSVDRDSIVTEQFF.

The table lists this clonotype with a few counts. This sequence joins TRBV11-1 and TRBJ2-5, with TRBD1 matching over 7 bases. Judging by the DNA end, TRBJ2-4 fits better; the J call may be wrong. The CDR3 consists of 15 residues. The germline V gene encodes CDR1 SGHAT and CDR2 FQDESV (reference sequence). The CDR3: CASSLEGAGANIQYF. In DNA, the CDR3 is TGTGCCAGCAGCTTAGAGGGGGCTGGTGCAAACATTCAGTACTTC.

V is TRBV6-5 and J is TRBJ1-2; tentatively, D is TRBD1 (5 bases). This CDR3 has 12 amino acids. Per the germline V gene, CDR1 is MNHEY and CDR2 is SVGAGI. With 9 bases removed from V and 4 bases from J, the gap between germline ends came to 12 bases. The CDR3 here is CASKTETYGYTF. CDR3 coding DNA: TGTGCCAGTAAGACAGAAACCTATGGCTACACCTTC.

The J gene is TRBJ1-2, the V gene TRBV7-9; perhaps TRBD1 as D (5 bases). The CDR3 spans 11 residues. V lost 6 bases and J 13 bases, leaving 15 bases between the germline ends. The germline CDR1 and CDR2 sequences are SEHNR and FQNEAQ (reference sequence). The CDR3 protein is CASSWDQAGTF. The DNA of the CDR3 is TGTGCCAGCAGTTGGGACCAAGCGGGCACCTTC.

This clonotype was observed once. The CDR3 here is CASSYSGAPRDEQYF. CDR3 coding DNA: TGTGCCAGCAGTTACTCGGGGGCCCCTAGGGATGAGCAGTACTTC. The chain is built from TRBV6-5 and TRBJ2-4; possible D gene TRBD1, 6 bases. This CDR3 region has 15 residues. Trimming took off 0 bases at V and 13 bases at J, with 19 bases between the two ends. The germline V gene encodes CDR1 MNHEY and CDR2 SVGAGI.